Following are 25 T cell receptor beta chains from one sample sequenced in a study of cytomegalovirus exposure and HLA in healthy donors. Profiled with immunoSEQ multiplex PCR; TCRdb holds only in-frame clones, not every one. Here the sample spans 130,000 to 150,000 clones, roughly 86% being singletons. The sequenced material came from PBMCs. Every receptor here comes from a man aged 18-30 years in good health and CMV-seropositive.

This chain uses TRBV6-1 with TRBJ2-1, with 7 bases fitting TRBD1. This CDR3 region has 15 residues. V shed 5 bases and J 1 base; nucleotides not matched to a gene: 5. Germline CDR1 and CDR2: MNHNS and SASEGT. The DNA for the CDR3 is TGTGCCAGCAGTAGGGACAGAGTATCCTACAATGAGCAGTTCTTC. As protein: CASSRDRVSYNEQFF.

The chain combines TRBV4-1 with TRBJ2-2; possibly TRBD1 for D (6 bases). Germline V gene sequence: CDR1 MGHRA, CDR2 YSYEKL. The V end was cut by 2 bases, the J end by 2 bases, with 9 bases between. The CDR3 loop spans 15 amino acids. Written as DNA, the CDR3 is TGCGCCAGCAGCCAAACACAGGGAAACACCGGGGAGCTGTTTTTT. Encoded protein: CASSQTQGNTGELFF.

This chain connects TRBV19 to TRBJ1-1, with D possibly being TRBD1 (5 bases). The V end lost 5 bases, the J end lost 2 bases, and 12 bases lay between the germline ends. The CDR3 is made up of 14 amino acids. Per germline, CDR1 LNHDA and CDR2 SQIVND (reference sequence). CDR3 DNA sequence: TGTGCCAGTAGTGCGGGGGTAAGAAACACTGAAGCTTTCTTT. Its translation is CASSAGVRNTEAFF.

CDR3: CASRRFQNTEAFF. In nucleotides, the CDR3 is TGTGCCAGCCGCAGGTTCCAGAACACTGAAGCTTTCTTT. The chain is built from TRBV6-5 and TRBJ1-1; D gene uncertain. CDR1 is MNHEY, CDR2 SVGAGI, per germline. Deletions cut 8 bases from V and 1 base from J, with 11 bases between. The CDR3 spans 13 residues.

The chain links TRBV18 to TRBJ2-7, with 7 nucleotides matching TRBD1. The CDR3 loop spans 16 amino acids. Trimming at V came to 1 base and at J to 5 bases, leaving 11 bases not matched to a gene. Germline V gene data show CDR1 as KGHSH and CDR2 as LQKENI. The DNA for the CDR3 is TGTGCCAGCTCACCACAGGGGGCGTCCCCCCAACACGAGCAGTACTTC. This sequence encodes CASSPQGASPQHEQYF.

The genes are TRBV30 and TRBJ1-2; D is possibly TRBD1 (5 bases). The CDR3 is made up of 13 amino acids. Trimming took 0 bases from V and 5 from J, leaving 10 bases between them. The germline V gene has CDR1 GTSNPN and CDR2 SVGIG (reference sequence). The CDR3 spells CAWSVLGGYGYTF. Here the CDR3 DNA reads TGTGCCTGGAGTGTACTGGGGGGATATGGCTACACCTTC.

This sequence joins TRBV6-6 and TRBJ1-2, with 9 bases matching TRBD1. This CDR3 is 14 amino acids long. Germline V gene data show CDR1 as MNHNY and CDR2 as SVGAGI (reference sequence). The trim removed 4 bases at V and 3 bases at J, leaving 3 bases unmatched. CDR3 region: CASSSTGGDYGYTF. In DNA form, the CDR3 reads TGTGCCAGCAGTTCGACAGGGGGGGACTATGGCTACACCTTC.

The CDR3 reads CASSGGRNNEQFF. The CDR3 DNA sequence: TGTGCCAGCAGTGGAGGGAGAAACAATGAGCAGTTCTTC. The V call is TRBV6-1, the J call TRBJ2-1; D possibly corresponds to TRBD2 (5 bases). Between the trimmed V and J ends, which lost 4 bases and 5 bases, there was a span of 9 bases. CDR1 and CDR2 (germline): MNHNS, SASEGT. This CDR3 region has 13 residues.

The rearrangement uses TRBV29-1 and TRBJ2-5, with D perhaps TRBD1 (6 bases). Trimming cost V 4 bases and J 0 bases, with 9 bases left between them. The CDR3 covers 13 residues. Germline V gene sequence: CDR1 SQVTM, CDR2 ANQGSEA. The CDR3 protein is CSVARGYQETQYF. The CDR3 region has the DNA TGCAGCGTTGCTAGGGGGTACCAAGAGACCCAGTACTTC. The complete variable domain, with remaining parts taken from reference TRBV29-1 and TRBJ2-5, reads SAVISQKPSRDICQRGTSLTIQCQVDSQVTMMFWYRQQPGQSLTLIATANQGSEATYESGFVIDKFPISRPNLTFSTLTVSNMSPEDSSIYLCSVARGYQETQYFGPGTRLLVL.

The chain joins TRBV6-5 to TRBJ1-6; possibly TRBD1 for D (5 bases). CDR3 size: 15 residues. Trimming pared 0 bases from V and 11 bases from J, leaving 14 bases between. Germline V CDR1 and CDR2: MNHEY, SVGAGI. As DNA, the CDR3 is TGTGCCAGCAGTTACTCGAGACAGCACCTGACACCCCTCCACTTT. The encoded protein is CASSYSRQHLTPLHF.

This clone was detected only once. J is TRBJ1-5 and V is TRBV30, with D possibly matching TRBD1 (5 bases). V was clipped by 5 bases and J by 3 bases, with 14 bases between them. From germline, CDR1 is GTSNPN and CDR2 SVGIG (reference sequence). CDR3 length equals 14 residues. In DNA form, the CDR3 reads TGTGCCTGGGGCCTTGGGGACTACAATCAGCCCCAGCATTTT. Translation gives CAWGLGDYNQPQHF.

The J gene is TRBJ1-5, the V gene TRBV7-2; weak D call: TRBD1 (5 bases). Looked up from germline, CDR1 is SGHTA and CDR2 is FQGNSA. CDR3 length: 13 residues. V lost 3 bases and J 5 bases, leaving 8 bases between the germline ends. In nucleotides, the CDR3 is TGTGCCAGCAGCTTCAGGGCCGATCAGCCCCAGCATTTT. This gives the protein CASSFRADQPQHF.

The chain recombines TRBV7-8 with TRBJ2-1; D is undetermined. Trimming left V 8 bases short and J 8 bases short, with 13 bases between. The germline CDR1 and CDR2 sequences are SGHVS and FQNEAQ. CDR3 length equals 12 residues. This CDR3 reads CASRPGSHEQFF. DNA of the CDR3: TGTGCCAGCCGGCCAGGTTCCCATGAGCAGTTCTTC.

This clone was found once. The CDR3 bases are TGTGCCAGTCAACAGCGGGGGTCCACAGATACGCAGTATTTT. Translating it yields CASQQRGSTDTQYF. The rearrangement links TRBV14 to TRBJ2-3; 8 positions agree with TRBD2. V lost 9 bases, J lost 2 bases, and 7 bases stayed unmatched. CDR1 and CDR2 (germline): SGHDN, FVKESK. The CDR3 runs 14 residues.

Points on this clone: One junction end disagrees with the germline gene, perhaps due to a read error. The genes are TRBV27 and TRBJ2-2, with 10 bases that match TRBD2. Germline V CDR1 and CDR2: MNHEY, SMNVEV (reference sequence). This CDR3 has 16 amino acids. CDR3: CASSISSGRNTGELFF. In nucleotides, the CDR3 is TGTGCCAGCAGTATATCTAGCGGGAGGAACACCGGGGAGCTGTTTTTT.

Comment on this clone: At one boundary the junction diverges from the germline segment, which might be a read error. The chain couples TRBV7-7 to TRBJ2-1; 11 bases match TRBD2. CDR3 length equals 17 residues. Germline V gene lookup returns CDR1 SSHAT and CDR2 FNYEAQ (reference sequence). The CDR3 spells CASSFGPSGGPRNEQFF. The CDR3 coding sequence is TGTGCTAGCAGCTTTGGGCCTAGCGGGGGGCCCCGTAATGAGCAGTTCTTC.

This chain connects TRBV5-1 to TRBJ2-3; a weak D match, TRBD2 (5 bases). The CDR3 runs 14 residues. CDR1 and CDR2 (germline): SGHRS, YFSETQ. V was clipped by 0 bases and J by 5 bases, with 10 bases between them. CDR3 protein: CASSLGQLEDTQYF. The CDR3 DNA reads TGCGCCAGCAGCTTGGGCCAACTAGAAGATACGCAGTATTTT.

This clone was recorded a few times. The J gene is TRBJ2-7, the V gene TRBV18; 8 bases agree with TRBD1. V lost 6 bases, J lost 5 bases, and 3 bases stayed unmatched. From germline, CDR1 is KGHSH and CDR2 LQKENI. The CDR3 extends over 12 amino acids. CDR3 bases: TGTGCCAGCTCCTTACAGGGGGACGAGCAGTACTTC. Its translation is CASSLQGDEQYF.

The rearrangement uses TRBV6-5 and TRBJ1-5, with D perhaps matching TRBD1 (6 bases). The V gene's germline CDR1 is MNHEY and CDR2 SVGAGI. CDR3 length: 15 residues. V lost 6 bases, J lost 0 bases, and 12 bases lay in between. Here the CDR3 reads CASSYTGISNQPQHF. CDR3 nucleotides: TGTGCCAGCAGCTACACAGGGATTAGCAATCAGCCCCAGCATTTT.

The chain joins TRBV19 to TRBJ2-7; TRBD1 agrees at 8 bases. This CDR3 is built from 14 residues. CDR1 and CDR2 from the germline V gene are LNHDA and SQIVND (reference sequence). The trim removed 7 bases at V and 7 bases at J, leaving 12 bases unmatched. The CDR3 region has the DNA TGTGCCAGTATGGACCCCGGGACAGGTAATGAGCAGTACTTC. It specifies CASMDPGTGNEQYF. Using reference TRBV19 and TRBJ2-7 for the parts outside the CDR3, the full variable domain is DGGITQSPKYLFRKEGQNVTLSCEQNLNHDAMYWYRQDPGQGLRLIYYSQIVNDFQKGDIAEGYSVSREKKESFPLTVTSAQKNPTAFYLCASMDPGTGNEQYFGPGTRLTVT.

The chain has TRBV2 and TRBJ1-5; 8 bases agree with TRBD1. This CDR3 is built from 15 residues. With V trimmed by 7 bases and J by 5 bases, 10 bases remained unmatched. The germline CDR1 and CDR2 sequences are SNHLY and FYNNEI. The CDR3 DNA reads TGTGCCAGCAACCCCGCCGACAGGGGAGATCAGCCCCAGCATTTT. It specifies CASNPADRGDQPQHF.

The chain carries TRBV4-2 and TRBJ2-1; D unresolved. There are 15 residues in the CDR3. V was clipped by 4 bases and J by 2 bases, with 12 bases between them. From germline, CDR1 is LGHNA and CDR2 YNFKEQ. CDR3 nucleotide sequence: TGTGCCAGCAGCCCTACCGTAGGAGCCTACAATGAGCAGTTCTTC. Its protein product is CASSPTVGAYNEQFF.

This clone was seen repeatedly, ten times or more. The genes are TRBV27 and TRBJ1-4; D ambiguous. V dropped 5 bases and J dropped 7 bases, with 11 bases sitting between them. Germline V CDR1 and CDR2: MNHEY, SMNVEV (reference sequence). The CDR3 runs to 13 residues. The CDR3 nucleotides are TGTGCCAGCAGTCTGCGAGGTAGTGAAAAACTGTTTTTT. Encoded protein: CASSLRGSEKLFF.

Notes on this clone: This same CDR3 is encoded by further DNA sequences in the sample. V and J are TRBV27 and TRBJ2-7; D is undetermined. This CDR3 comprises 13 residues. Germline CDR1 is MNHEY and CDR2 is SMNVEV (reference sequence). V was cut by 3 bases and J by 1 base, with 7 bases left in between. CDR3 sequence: CASSLRQSYEQYF. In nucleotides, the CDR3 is TGTGCCAGCAGTTTGAGGCAGTCCTACGAGCAGTACTTC.

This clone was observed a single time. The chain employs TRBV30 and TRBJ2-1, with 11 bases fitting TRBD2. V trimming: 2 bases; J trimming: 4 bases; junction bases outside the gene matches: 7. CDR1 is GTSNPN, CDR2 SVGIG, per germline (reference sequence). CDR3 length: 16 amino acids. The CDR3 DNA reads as TGTGCCTGGAGTAGGACTCGACTAGCGGGATACAATGAGCAGTTCTTC. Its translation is CAWSRTRLAGYNEQFF.